What follows are 6 T cell receptor beta chains derived from one specimen sequenced in a study of long-term antiretroviral therapy in people with HIV. At survey level, the immunoSEQ assay was run in its v3.0 version. Assay: immunoSEQ multiplex PCR; the TCRdb copy retains only in-frame clones and omits some. This table holds about 18,000 clones, roughly 80% found once. This sample comprised unsorted PBMCs, obtained 0.6 years after starting antiretroviral therapy. Receptors were obtained from a woman aged 18-29 years with HIV.

This chain links TRBV29-1 with TRBJ1-1; 11 positions match TRBD1. Germline CDR1 SQVTM, CDR2 ANQGSEA. This CDR3 has 13 residues. J lost 3 bases, V lost 6 bases, and 3 bases had no gene match. CDR3 nucleotide sequence: TGCAGCGTCGGACAGGGGGCGGACACTGAAGCTTTCTTT. This gives the protein CSVGQGADTEAFF.

The V and J genes are TRBV5-6 and TRBJ2-7; 8 bases fit TRBD1. Per germline, CDR1 SGHDT and CDR2 YYEEEE. The CDR3 runs 16 residues. V was pared by 4 bases and J by 2 bases, with 11 bases of the junction left unmatched. CDR3 sequence (DNA): TGTGCCAGCAGCGACGATCTTGCGACAGGGGCCTACGAGCAGTACTTC. Amino acid sequence: CASSDDLATGAYEQYF.

This clone is deemed medium-sized. The genes are TRBV13 and TRBJ2-7, with D possibly matching TRBD1 (6 bases). This CDR3 has 13 residues. Trimming removed 5 bases from V and 3 bases from J, with 11 bases in between. CDR1 PRHDT and CDR2 FYEKMQ come from the germline V gene (reference sequence). The CDR3 region has the DNA TGTGCCAGCAGCCTTTCACAGGGCTACGAGCAGTACTTC. Translation: CASSLSQGYEQYF.

The chain joins TRBV5-1 to TRBJ2-3; D perhaps matches TRBD2 (6 bases). This CDR3 contains 16 residues. Germline assignment: CDR1 SGHRS and CDR2 YFSETQ. The ends were cut back, 0 bases at V and 5 bases at J, with 16 bases in the middle. The CDR3 protein is CASSLVAGLGGDTQYF. For the CDR3, the DNA is TGCGCCAGCAGCTTGGTGGCGGGGCTGGGGGGAGATACGCAGTATTTT.

Only a few counts were recorded for this clone. This sequence joins TRBV16 and TRBJ1-2; D possibly corresponds to TRBD1 (6 bases). CDR1 and CDR2 from the germline V gene are KGHSY and FQNENV. Trimming cost V 4 bases and J 8 bases, with 14 bases left between them. This CDR3 region has 13 residues. The CDR3 nucleotides read TGTGCCAGCAGCCCGGACAGCGATCAGGGCTACACCTTC. Amino acids: CASSPDSDQGYTF.

The gene calls are TRBV28 and TRBJ1-2, with TRBD1 identical over 8 bases. Germline V gives CDR1 MDHEN, CDR2 SYDVKM. The V gene end was trimmed by 5 bases and the J gene end by 10 bases; junction bases not matched to a gene: 12. CDR3 size: 14 residues. The CDR3 DNA is TGTGCCAGCAGTGTGACCCGGACAGGGATTGACTACACCTTC. Amino acids: CASSVTRTGIDYTF.